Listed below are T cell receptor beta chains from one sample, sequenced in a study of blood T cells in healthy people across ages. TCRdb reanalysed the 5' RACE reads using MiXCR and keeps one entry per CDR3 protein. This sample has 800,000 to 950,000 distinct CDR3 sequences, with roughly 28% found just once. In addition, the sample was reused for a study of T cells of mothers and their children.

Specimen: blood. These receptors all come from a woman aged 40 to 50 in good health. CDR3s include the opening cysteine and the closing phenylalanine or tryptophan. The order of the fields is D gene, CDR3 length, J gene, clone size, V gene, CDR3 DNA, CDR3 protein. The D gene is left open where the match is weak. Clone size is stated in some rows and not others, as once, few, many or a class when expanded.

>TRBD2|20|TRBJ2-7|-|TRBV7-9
TGTGCCAGCAGCTTAGTAGGGACAGGACCGACTAGCGGGATGCTTTACGAGCAGTACTTC
CASSLVGTGPTSGMLYEQYF
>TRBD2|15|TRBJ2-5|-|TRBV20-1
TGCAGTGCTAGAGTACCCGGGACTAGCGGTGAGACCCAGTACTTC
CSARVPGTSGETQYF
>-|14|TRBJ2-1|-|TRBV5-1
TGCGCCAGCAAGACCACGAGGACCTACAATGAGCAGTTCTTC
CASKTTRTYNEQFF
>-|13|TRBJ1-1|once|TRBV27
TGTGCCAGCAGTCACTGGTTGAACACTGAAGCTTTCTTT
CASSHWLNTEAFF
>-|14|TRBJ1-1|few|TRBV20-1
TGCAGTGCCGCACGGGATCGCGTGAACACTGAAGCTTTCTTT
CSAARDRVNTEAFF
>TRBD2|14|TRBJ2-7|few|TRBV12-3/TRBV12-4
TGTGCCAGCCTAGCGGGGGGCACCGCCGGGGCCCAGTACTTC
CASLAGGTAGAQYF
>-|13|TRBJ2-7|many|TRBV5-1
TGCGCCAGCAGCAACGACTGGGTCTACGAGCAGTACTTC
CASSNDWVYEQYF
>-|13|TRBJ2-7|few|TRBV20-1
TGCAGTGCTAGAGTAGCGGCGACCTACGAGCAGTACTTC
CSARVAATYEQYF
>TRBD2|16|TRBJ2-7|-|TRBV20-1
TGCAGTGCTAGAGATCTAGCGGGGGTGATAACCTACGAGCAGTACTTC
CSARDLAGVITYEQYF
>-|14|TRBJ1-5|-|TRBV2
TGTGCCAGCAAGCAGGGTCCTGGCAATCAGCCCCAGCATTTT
CASKQGPGNQPQHF
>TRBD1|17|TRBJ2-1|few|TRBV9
TGTGCCAGCAGACCGGGACGACAGGGGTCTGTCGCGGGTGAGCAGTTCTTC
CASRPGRQGSVAGEQFF
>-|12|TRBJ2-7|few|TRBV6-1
TGTGCCAGCAGTGGGCTAGAAGGGACCCGGTACTTC
CASSGLEGTRYF
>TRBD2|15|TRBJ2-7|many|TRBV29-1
TGCAGCGTTGAGAGCGGGGGTTTAGGACCCTACGAGCAGTACTTC
CSVESGGLGPYEQYF
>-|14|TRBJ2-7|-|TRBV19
TGTGCCAGTAGCTCCGGAGGCAGGGCCTACGAGCAGTACTTC
CASSSGGRAYEQYF
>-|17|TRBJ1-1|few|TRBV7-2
TGTGCCAGCAGCCCGCGGGGGCCCGGGGCCATGAACACTGAAGCTTTCTTT
CASSPRGPGAMNTEAFF
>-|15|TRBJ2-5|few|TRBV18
TGTGCCAGCTCACCAGACCGGGGAGCGGGAGAGACCCAGTACTTC
CASSPDRGAGETQYF
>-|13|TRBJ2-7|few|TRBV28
TGTGCCAGCAGCCAAACACAGGGCTGCGAGCAGTACTTC
CASSQTQGCEQYF
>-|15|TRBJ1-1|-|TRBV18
TGTGCCAGCTCACTCCGGACAGTACAGAACACTGAAGCTTTCTTT
CASSLRTVQNTEAFF
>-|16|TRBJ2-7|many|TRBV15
TGTGCCACCAGCAGAGAGCGGGAAATAGGCTCCTACGAGCAGTACTTC
CATSREREIGSYEQYF
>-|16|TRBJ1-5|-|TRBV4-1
TGCGCCAGCAGCCAAGGTCCCCAGGGGCGGAGACGGCCCCAGCATTTT
CASSQGPQGRRRPQHF
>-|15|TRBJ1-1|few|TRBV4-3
TGCGCCAGCAGCCAAGCGGGAGGGGGAAGGACTGAAGCTTTCTTT
CASSQAGGGRTEAFF
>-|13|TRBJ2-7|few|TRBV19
TGTGCCAGTAGTATAGCAGCCGACTACGAGCAGTACTTC
CASSIAADYEQYF
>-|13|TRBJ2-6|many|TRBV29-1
TGCAGCGTTTGGACCTCTGGGGCCAACGTCCTGACTTTC
CSVWTSGANVLTF
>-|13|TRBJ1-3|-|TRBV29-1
TGCAGCGTTAGGCCGAACTCTGGAAACACCATATATTTT
CSVRPNSGNTIYF
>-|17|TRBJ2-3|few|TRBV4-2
TGTGCCAGCAGCCAACCCCTCTGGGGGGCCAGCACAGATACGCAGTATTTT
CASSQPLWGASTDTQYF
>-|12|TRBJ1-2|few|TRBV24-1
TGTGCCACCAGTGCCTTACGCGTTGGCTACACCTTC
CATSALRVGYTF
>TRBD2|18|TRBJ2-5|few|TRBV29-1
TGCAGCGTTGTAGGTCGTTCCGGGGGGTCCTTGGACCAAGAGACCCAGTACTTC
CSVVGRSGGSLDQETQYF
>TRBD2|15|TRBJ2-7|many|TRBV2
TGTGCCAGCATCGGACTAGCGGCTCTCTCCTACGAGCAGTACTTC
CASIGLAALSYEQYF
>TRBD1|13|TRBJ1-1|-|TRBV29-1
TGCAGCGTTGAAGGAGGGGATGGACAGGGGGCTTTCTTT
CSVEGGDGQGAFF
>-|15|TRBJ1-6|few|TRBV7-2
TGTGCCAGCAGCTCCCGACAAGCTAATAATTCACCCCTCCACTTT
CASSSRQANNSPLHF
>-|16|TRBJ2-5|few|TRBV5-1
TGCGCCAGCAGCTTGGATGGGGATGGCCCTCTTCCCAAGCAGTACTTC
CASSLDGDGPLPKQYF
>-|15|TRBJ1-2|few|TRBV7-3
TGTGCCAGCAGCTTATACCCAGGGGAGAACTATGGCTACACCTTC
CASSLYPGENYGYTF
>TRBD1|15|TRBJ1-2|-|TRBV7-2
TGTGCCAACAGCATTAAACAGGGGGCGGACTATGGCTACACCTTC
CANSIKQGADYGYTF
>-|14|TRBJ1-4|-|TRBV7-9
TGTGCCAGCAGCCCCGGCCCCAGGGAGGAAAAACTGTTTTTT
CASSPGPREEKLFF
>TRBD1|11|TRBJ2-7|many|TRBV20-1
TGCAGTGCTGGGGACAGGGAAGAGCAGTACTTC
CSAGDREEQYF
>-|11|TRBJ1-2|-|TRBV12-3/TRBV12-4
TGTGCCAGCGAAAGTAACTATGGCTACACCTTC
CASESNYGYTF